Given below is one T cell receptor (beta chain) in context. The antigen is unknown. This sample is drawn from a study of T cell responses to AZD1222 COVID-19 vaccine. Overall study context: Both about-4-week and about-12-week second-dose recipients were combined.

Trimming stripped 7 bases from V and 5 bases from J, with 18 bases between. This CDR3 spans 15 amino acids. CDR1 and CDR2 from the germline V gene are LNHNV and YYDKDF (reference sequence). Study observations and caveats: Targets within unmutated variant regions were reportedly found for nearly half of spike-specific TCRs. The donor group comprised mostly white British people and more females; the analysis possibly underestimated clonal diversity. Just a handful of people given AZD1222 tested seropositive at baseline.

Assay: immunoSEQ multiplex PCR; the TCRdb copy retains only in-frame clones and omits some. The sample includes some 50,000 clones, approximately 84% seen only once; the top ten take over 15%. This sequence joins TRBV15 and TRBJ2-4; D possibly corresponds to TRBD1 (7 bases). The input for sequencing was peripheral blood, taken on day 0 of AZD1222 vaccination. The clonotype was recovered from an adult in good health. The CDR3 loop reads CATTNSAGQQNIQYF. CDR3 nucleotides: TGTGCCACCACCAACTCTGCGGGACAGCAAAACATTCAGTACTTC.